This T cell receptor beta chain was retrieved from a study of T cells in Graves' hyperthyroidism and ophthalmopathy. Study in general: Peripheral blood was taken when the disease was first diagnosed, before any treatment began. Broader study findings: Ophthalmopathy was predicted by the model a median of roughly 6.6 months ahead of onset. Blood also held most thyroid clonotypes expanded beyond 0.001.

Ten or more counts support this clonotype. Its antigen is still unknown. RNA transcripts gave rise to amplified TCR beta CDR3 regions. The HTBI set primed first-round TCR CDR3 RT-PCR. TCRdb re-called the multiplex PCR reads with MiXCR, one entry per CDR3 protein. Among some 350,000 distinct CDR3 sequences listed, about 20% were seen once. The CDR3 covers 16 residues. CDR1 is SGDLS, CDR2 YYNGEE, per germline. Trimming took 3 bases from V and 5 from J; bases not matched to a gene: 11. Roughly 9.1 ml of fresh peripheral blood supplied the PBMCs. The gene calls are TRBV9 and TRBJ1-2; 9 bases line up with TRBD1. The TCR comes from a woman aged 18-29 years with Graves' hyperthyroidism. What was sequenced was blood. Here the CDR3 DNA reads TGTGCCAGCAGCGCGGATGCCGGGACAGGGCCTTATGGCTACACCTTC. It encodes CASSADAGTGPYGYTF.